Listed below are T cell receptor beta chains from one sample, sequenced in a study of post-analysis software for immune sequencing data. TCRdb ran MiXCR on the PCR reads and lists one entry per CDR3 protein. The sample lists some 890,000 distinct CDR3 sequences, approximately 53% occurring once. The specimen sequenced was blood. The source of these receptors is a girl aged 5 to 17 with multiple sclerosis. CDR3s include the opening cysteine and the closing phenylalanine or tryptophan. The order of the fields is clone size, D gene, V gene, J gene, CDR3 DNA, CDR3 protein. A D gene is named only where the DNA matches it firmly. Expanded clones are given a class, and other clones once, few, many or no size at all.

>.|.|TRBV4-1|TRBJ2-7
TGCGCCAGCAGCCAAGAGGGCAGTAGAGCGGCCTACGAGCAGTACTTC
CASSQEGSRAAYEQYF
>few|TRBD2|TRBV2|TRBJ2-5
TGTGCCAGCAGTGAAACGGCTAGCGGGACCCTACCGAGGGAGCAGTACTTC
CASSETASGTLPREQYF
>few|.|TRBV15|TRBJ2-7
TGTGCCACCAGCACTGAGGGGGGATCCCACTACGAGCAGTACTTC
CATSTEGGSHYEQYF
>.|TRBD2|TRBV29-1|TRBJ2-5
TGCAGCGTTGAATCCGTTTTCAGAAGCGGGAGGCGAGAGCAGTACTTC
CSVESVFRSGRREQYF
>.|TRBD2|TRBV11-2|TRBJ2-1
TGTGCCAGCAGCTCCGGGACTAGCGGGAGGTCCATTCTTCACAATGAGCAGTTCTTC
CASSSGTSGRSILHNEQFF
>few|TRBD2|TRBV5-4|TRBJ2-7
TGTGCCAGCAGCGTCGGGACTACCTACGAGCAGTACTTC
CASSVGTTYEQYF
>few|TRBD2|TRBV20-1|TRBJ2-3
TGCAGTGCGCCGCGGCCTAGCGGGAGCGCAGATACGCAGTATTTT
CSAPRPSGSADTQYF
>few|TRBD2|TRBV7-3|TRBJ2-7
TGTGCCAGCAGCTTATTTCCTAGCGGGGTCTACGAGCAGTACTTC
CASSLFPSGVYEQYF
>few|.|TRBV7-2|TRBJ1-6
TGTGCCAGCAGCTCCTTGTGGAGGGCAGGTTCACCCCTCCACTTT
CASSSLWRAGSPLHF
>few|.|TRBV6-1|TRBJ2-5
TGTGCCAGCAGGGAAGGTGGGACCCAGTACTTC
CASREGGTQYF
>.|TRBD1|TRBV7-3|TRBJ2-7
TGTGCCAGCAGTCCTGAGGGACAGGGGAACGAGCAGTACTTC
CASSPEGQGNEQYF
>few|TRBD1|TRBV5-1|TRBJ2-7
TGCGCCAGCAGCTACCGGACAGGGAACCACGAGCAGTACTTC
CASSYRTGNHEQYF
>few|.|TRBV29-1|TRBJ2-3
TGCAGCGTTGACGTATTATCAGATACGCAGTATTTT
CSVDVLSDTQYF
>once|TRBD1|TRBV5-1|TRBJ2-7
TGCGCCAGCAGCTGGGGACAGGGGTCCCACGAGCAGTACTTC
CASSWGQGSHEQYF
>few|.|TRBV7-3|TRBJ2-1
TGTGCCAGCAGCTTAAAAGTCGGGCGGGCATACAATGAGCAGTTCTTC
CASSLKVGRAYNEQFF
>few|.|TRBV7-9|TRBJ2-1
TGTGCCAGCGGGATTGGTGGGAATGAGCAGTTCTTC
CASGIGGNEQFF
>.|TRBD1|TRBV7-9|TRBJ2-1
TGTGCCAGCAGCTTAAACGGCGACAGGGGGCCCTTAAGGATGACTGAGCAGTTCTTC
CASSLNGDRGPLRMTEQFF
>few|.|TRBV25-1|TRBJ2-7
TGTGCCAGCAGTGGCCTGAGGGCCAGGGCGGGCGAGCAGTACTTC
CASSGLRARAGEQYF
>.|TRBD2|TRBV12-3/TRBV12-4|TRBJ2-5
TGTGCCAGCAGTTCCCGGACTAGCGGGGGTCAAGAGACCCAGTACTTC
CASSSRTSGGQETQYF
>.|TRBD1|TRBV20-1|TRBJ1-2
TGCAGTGCCCGGGACAGGTCCCTCCCTGGCTACACCTTC
CSARDRSLPGYTF
>.|.|TRBV14|TRBJ2-5
TGTGCCAGCAGCCAGGGGACTAAGACAGGGACCCAGTACTTC
CASSQGTKTGTQYF
>.|.|TRBV20-1|TRBJ1-5
TGCAGTGCTAGAGCAGGGGAGGGAGAGAATCAGCCCCAGCATTTT
CSARAGEGENQPQHF
>.|.|TRBV9|TRBJ1-2
TGTGCCAGCAGCGTAGCCGGGGACCTTGGAGGCTACACCTTC
CASSVAGDLGGYTF
>.|TRBD1|TRBV5-1|TRBJ2-7
TGCGCCAGCAGCTTCCCACAGGGGTCCAACGAGCAGTACTTC
CASSFPQGSNEQYF
>.|.|TRBV20-1|TRBJ2-7
TGCAGTGCTAGATCCCGAGGGGCTGAGGACGAGCAGTACTTC
CSARSRGAEDEQYF
>.|.|TRBV5-1|TRBJ2-5
TGCGCCAGCAAGGAGGGAAGACAGCGAGAGACCCAGTACTTC
CASKEGRQRETQYF
>.|.|TRBV4-1|TRBJ2-7
TGCGCCAGCAGCCAAGAACCCAAATTCCAGGGTAGCTCCTACGAGCAGTACTTC
CASSQEPKFQGSSYEQYF
>.|.|TRBV2|TRBJ1-2
TGTGCCAGCAGTGAGGGTTCGGGCTACACCTTC
CASSEGSGYTF
>.|.|TRBV6-1|TRBJ2-6
TGTGCCAGCAGTCCTCTAAAGAGCGGGGCCAACGTCCTGACTTTC
CASSPLKSGANVLTF
>few|TRBD2|TRBV29-1|TRBJ2-1
TGCAGCGCCGTGGGGGGGACTCGCACGGGTGAGCAGTTCTTC
CSAVGGTRTGEQFF
>.|.|TRBV12-5|TRBJ2-2
TGTGCTAGTGGTTTGGGGAAGTGGGCCGGGGAGCTGTTTTTT
CASGLGKWAGELFF
>.|.|TRBV14|TRBJ1-1
TGTGCCAGCAGCCGCGTAGGGGAAGCTTTCTTT
CASSRVGEAFF
>few|TRBD2|TRBV20-1|TRBJ2-6
TGCAGTGCTAGAGATCCAGCGGGGTTAAGCGGGGCCAACGTCCTGACTTTC
CSARDPAGLSGANVLTF
>few|.|TRBV29-1|TRBJ2-1
TGCAGCGTTGACGAAATGACATACAATGAGCAGTTCTTC
CSVDEMTYNEQFF
>.|.|TRBV7-2|TRBJ2-7
TGTGCCCGCAGCCCCTCGTGGGGCTCTTCGTCCGAGCAGTACTTC
CARSPSWGSSSEQYF
>.|TRBD2|TRBV5-1|TRBJ2-2
TGCGCCAGCAGCAAGGGACTAGCGGGAGGGATGAACACCGGGGAGCTGTTTTTT
CASSKGLAGGMNTGELFF
>.|.|TRBV4-1|TRBJ1-2
TGCGCCAGCAGCCAAGAGGGGTCGATCTATGGCTACACCTTC
CASSQEGSIYGYTF
>.|.|TRBV3-1|TRBJ2-7
TGTGCCAGCAGCCAAGTGGGCAGGGGAGGCGAGCAGTACTTC
CASSQVGRGGEQYF
>.|.|TRBV2|TRBJ1-5
TGTGCCAGCAAAAGATCGGGCCTCTATTCCGATCAGCCCCAGCATTTT
CASKRSGLYSDQPQHF
>.|TRBD2|TRBV29-1|TRBJ2-1
TGCAGCGTTTTAGGGACTAGCGGGAGTGATGAGCAGTTCTTC
CSVLGTSGSDEQFF
>.|TRBD1|TRBV3-1|TRBJ1-2
TGTGCCAGCAGCCAAGAACAGGGGCAGCTCTATGGCTACACCTTC
CASSQEQGQLYGYTF
>.|.|TRBV6-2/TRBV6-3|TRBJ2-7
TGTGCCAGCAGTTCCCTCTCTCTATCGGCGGGGCCGTACAATGAGCAGTACTTC
CASSSLSLSAGPYNEQYF
>.|TRBD2|TRBV7-3|TRBJ2-1
TGTGCCAGCAGCTTAAAGGCGGGGGGGCCCCATGAGCAGTTCTTC
CASSLKAGGPHEQFF
>.|.|TRBV10-3|TRBJ2-1
TGTGCCATCACTAGGGTAAGGGGCGGTGAGCAGTTCTTC
CAITRVRGGEQFF
>many|.|TRBV7-9|TRBJ2-1
TGCGCCAGCAGCCTCGCTCGGTACAATGAGCAGTTCTTC
CASSLARYNEQFF
>.|.|TRBV29-1|TRBJ2-7
TGCAGCGTTGAAGGGACAGAAAACTACGAGCAGTACTTC
CSVEGTENYEQYF
>.|.|TRBV5-1|TRBJ2-1
TGCGCCAGCAGCTTGGTAGCATCTGAGCAGTTCTTC
CASSLVASEQFF
>.|.|TRBV6-6|TRBJ1-1
TGTGCCAGCAGCCCCGACACTGAAGCTTTCTTT
CASSPDTEAFF
>.|.|TRBV6-5|TRBJ2-5
TGTGCCAGCAGCGCAGCCAGGGGCGCCTTCCAAGAGACCCAGTACTTC
CASSAARGAFQETQYF
>.|TRBD1|TRBV12-3/TRBV12-4|TRBJ2-7
TGTGCCAGCAGTTTTACAGGGGTGGGCGAGCAGTACTTC
CASSFTGVGEQYF
>.|.|TRBV29-1|TRBJ1-1
TGCAGCGTTGGAACCCTGGGAACTGAAGCTTTCTTT
CSVGTLGTEAFF
>.|.|TRBV29-1|TRBJ2-7
TGCAGCGTTGATAGCCCCACAGCAAAGGGCCGCTACGAGCAGTACTTC
CSVDSPTAKGRYEQYF
>few|.|TRBV7-3|TRBJ2-6
TGTGCCAGCAGCGGACGAAGACCGGGGGCGGCCAACGTCCTGACTTTC
CASSGRRPGAANVLTF
>.|TRBD2|TRBV20-1|TRBJ2-5
TGCAGTGCTAGAGATCTACTAGCGGGAGCCAACAATGAGCAGTACTTC
CSARDLLAGANNEQYF
>.|TRBD1|TRBV15|TRBJ2-5
TGTGCCACCAGCAGAGAAACGGACAGGGGGTATCCAGAGACCCAGTACTTC
CATSRETDRGYPETQYF
>.|.|TRBV5-1|TRBJ2-4
TGCGCCAGCAGCACGACGGTAGCCAAAAACATTCAGTACTTC
CASSTTVAKNIQYF
>few|.|TRBV7-9|TRBJ2-1
TGTGCCAGCAGCGCCCCCTTTAGCGAGCAGTTCTTC
CASSAPFSEQFF